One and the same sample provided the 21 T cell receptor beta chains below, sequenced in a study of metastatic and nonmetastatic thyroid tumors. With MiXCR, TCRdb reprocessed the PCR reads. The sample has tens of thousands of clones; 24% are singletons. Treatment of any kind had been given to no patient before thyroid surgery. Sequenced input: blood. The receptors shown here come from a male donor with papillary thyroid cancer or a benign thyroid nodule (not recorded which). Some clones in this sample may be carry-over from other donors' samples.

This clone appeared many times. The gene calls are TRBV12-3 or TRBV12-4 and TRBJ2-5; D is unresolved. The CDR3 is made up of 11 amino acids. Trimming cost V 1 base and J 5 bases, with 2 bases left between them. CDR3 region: CASSLGETQYF. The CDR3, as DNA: TGTGCCAGCAGTTTAGGGGAGACCCAGTACTTC.

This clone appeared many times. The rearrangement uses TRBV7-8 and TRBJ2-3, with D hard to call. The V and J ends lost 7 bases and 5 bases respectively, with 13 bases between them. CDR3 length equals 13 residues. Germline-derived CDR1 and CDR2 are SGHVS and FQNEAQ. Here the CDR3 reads CASTLPGRDTQYF. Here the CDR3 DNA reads TGTGCCAGCACCCTTCCGGGTAGAGATACGCAGTATTTT.

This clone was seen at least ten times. CDR3 nucleotide sequence: TGTGCCAGCAGTTGGGGGTCCAACTATGGCTACACCTTC. Protein: CASSWGSNYGYTF. The V gene is TRBV28, the J gene TRBJ1-2, with D tentatively TRBD1 (5 bases). Germline CDR1 MDHEN, CDR2 SYDVKM. CDR3 length equals 13 residues. V shed 4 bases and J shed 2 bases, with 8 bases lying between them.

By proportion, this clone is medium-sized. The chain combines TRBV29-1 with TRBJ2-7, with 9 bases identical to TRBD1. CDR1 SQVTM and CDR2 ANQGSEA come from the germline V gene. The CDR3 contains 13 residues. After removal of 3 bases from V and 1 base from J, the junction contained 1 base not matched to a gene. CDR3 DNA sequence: TGCAGCGTTGATGGGACAGGGTCCTACGAGCAGTACTTC. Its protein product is CSVDGTGSYEQYF.

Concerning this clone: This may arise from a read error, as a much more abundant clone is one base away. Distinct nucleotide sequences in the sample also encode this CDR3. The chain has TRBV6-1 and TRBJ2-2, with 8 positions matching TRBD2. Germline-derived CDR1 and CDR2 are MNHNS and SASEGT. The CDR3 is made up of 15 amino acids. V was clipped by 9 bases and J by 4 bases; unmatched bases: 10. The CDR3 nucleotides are TGTGCCAGTAAGCCGGGAGGGGGGTCCACCGGGGAGCTGTTTTTT. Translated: CASKPGGGSTGELFF.

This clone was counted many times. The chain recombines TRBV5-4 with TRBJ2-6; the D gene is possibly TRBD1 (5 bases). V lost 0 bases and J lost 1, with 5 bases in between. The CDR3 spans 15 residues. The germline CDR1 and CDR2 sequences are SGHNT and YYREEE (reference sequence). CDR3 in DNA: TGTGCCAGCAGCTTGGCAGGGTCTGGGGCCAACGTCCTGACTTTC. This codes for CASSLAGSGANVLTF. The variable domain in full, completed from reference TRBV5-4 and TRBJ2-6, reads ETGVTQSPTHLIKTRGQQVTLRCSSQSGHNTVSWYQQALGQGPQFIFQYYREEENGRGNFPPRFSGLQFPNYSSELNVNALELDDSALYLCASSLAGSGANVLTFGAGSRLTVL.

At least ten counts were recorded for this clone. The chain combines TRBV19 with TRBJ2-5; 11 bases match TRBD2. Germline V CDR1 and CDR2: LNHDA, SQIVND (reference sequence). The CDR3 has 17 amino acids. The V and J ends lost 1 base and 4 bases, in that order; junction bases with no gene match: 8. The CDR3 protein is CASSIVGLAGGRETQYF. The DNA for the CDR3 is TGTGCCAGTAGTATAGTGGGTCTAGCGGGAGGTCGAGAGACCCAGTACTTC.

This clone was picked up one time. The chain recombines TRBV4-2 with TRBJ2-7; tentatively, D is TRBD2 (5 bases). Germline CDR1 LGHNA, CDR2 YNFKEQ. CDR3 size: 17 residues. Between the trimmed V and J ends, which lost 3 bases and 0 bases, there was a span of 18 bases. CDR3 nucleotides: TGTGCCAGCAGCCATGGGGAGATGCGGCTTGGCTCCTACGAGCAGTACTTC. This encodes CASSHGEMRLGSYEQYF.

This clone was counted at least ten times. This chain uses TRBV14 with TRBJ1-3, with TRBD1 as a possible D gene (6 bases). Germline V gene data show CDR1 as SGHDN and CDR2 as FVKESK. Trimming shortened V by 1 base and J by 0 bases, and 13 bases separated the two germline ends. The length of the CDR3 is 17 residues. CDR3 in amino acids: CASSQVGTPFSGNTIYF. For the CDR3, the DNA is TGTGCCAGCAGCCAAGTTGGGACACCTTTCTCTGGAAACACCATATATTTT.

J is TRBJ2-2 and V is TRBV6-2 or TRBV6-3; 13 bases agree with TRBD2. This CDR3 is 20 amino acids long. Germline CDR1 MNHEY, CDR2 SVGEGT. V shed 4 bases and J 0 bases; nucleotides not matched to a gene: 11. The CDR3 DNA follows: TGTGCCAGCAGTTCACTAGGGTCCACTAGCGGGAGGGCGAACACCGGGGAGCTGTTTTTT. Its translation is CASSSLGSTSGRANTGELFF.

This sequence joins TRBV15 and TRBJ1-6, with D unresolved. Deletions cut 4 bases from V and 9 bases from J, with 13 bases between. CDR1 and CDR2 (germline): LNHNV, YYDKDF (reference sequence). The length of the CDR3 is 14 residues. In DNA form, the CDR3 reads TGTGCCACCAGCAAAGATCCTGACGGTTCACCCCTCCACTTT. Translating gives CATSKDPDGSPLHF.

The CDR3, as DNA: TGTGCCAGCAGCACGCTAGCGGGGGAAGACAATGAGCAGTTCTTC. Its translation: CASSTLAGEDNEQFF. This chain links TRBV11-2 with TRBJ2-1; 10 nucleotides agree with TRBD2. This CDR3 contains 15 residues. V dropped 5 bases and J dropped 5; count of bases not matched to a gene: 6. Germline CDR1 reads SGHAT; CDR2 reads FQNNGV.

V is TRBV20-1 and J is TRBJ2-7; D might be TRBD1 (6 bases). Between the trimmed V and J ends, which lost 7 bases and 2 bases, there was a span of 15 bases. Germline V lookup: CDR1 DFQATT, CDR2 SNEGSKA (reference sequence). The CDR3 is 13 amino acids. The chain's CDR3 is CSVSVGATYEQYF. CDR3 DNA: TGCAGTGTCAGTGTGGGGGCCACCTACGAGCAGTACTTC.

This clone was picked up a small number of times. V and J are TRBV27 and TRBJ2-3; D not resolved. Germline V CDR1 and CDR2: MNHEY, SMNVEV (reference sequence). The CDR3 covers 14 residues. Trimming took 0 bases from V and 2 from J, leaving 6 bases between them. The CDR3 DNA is TGTGCCAGCAGTTTATCCACCGCCACAGATACGCAGTATTTT. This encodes CASSLSTATDTQYF.

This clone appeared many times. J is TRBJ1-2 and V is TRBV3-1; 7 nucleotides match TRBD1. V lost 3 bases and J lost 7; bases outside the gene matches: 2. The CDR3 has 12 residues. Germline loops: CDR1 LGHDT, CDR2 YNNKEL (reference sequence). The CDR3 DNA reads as TGTGCCAGCAGCCAGGGACAGCGTGGCTACACCTTC. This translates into CASSQGQRGYTF.

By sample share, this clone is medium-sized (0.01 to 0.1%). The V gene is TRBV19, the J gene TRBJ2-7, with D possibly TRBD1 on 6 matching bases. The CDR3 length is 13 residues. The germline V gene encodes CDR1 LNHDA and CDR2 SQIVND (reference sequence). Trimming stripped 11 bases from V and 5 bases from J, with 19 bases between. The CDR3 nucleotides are TGTGCCGCCCTAGGGAGACAGGTGGACGAGCAGTACTTC. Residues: CAALGRQVDEQYF.

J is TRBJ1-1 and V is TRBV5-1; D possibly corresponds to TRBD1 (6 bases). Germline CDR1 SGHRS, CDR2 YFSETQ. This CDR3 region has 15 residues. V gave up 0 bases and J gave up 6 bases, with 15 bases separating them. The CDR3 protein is CASSLGGQNGPEAFF. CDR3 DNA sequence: TGCGCCAGCAGCTTGGGAGGACAGAATGGCCCTGAAGCTTTCTTT.

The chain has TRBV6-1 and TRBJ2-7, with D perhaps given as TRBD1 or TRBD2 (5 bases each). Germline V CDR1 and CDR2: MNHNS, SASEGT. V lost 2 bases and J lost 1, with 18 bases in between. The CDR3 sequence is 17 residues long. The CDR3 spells CASSEYSPGTGSYEQYF. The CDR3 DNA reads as TGTGCCAGCAGTGAATATTCTCCCGGGACGGGTTCCTACGAGCAGTACTTC.

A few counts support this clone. Here the CDR3 reads CASSPRPYEQYF. CDR3 nucleotide sequence: TGTGCCAGCAGCCCGCGACCGTACGAGCAGTACTTC. The chain is built from TRBV11-2 and TRBJ2-7, with D hard to call. The CDR3 has 12 amino acids. Trimming removed 5 bases from V and 4 bases from J, with 9 bases in between. Germline CDR1 SGHAT, CDR2 FQNNGV. Drawing the rest from reference TRBV11-2 and TRBJ2-7, the complete variable domain is EAGVAQSPRYKIIEKRQSVAFWCNPISGHATLYWYQQILGQGPKLLIQFQNNGVVDDSQLPKDRFSAERLKGVDSTLKIQPAKLEDSAVYLCASSPRPYEQYFGPGTRLTVT.

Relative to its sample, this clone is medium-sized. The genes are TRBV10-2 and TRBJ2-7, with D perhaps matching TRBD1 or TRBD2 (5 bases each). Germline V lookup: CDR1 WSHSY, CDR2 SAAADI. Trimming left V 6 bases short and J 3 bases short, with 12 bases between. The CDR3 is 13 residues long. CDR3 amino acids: CASRPGPNYEQYF. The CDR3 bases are TGCGCCAGCAGGCCGGGACCTAACTACGAGCAGTACTTC.

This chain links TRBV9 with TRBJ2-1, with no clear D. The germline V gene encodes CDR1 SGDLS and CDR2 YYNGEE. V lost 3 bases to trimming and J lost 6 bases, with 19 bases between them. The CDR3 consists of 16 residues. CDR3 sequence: CASSDDPRVASNEQFF. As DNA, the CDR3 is TGTGCCAGCAGCGACGACCCCCGGGTGGCATCCAATGAGCAGTTCTTC.